The entry below describes one T cell receptor beta chain. Its antigen is unknown. The data were taken from a study of T cell responses to AZD1222 COVID-19 vaccine. Germline CDR1 reads WSHSY; CDR2 reads SAAADI. The length of the CDR3 is 12 residues. Unmatched junction bases numbered 2, after V lost 4 bases and J lost 8 bases. Findings of the study overall: The donor group comprised mostly white British people and more females; the analysis possibly underestimated clonal diversity. Baseline seropositives among AZD1222 recipients totaled only five or six. Among spike-specific TCRs, nearly half reportedly target unmutated variant regions.

Libraries were prepared by immunoSEQ multiplex PCR; TCRdb keeps only in-frame clonotypes and omits some of them. The sample contains fewer than 75,000 clones, just over 90% of which appear only once. The source is an adult who received the MenACWY meningococcal vaccine as a control. Here the sequenced sample was peripheral blood, taken 28 days after the second dose of the MenACWY control vaccine. This chain connects TRBV10-2 to TRBJ1-1; 9 bases fit TRBD1. The CDR3 spells CASSGTGEEAFF. The CDR3 region has the DNA TGCGCCAGCAGTGGGACAGGGGAAGAAGCTTTCTTT.